The sequence of this TCR beta chain was determined in a study of control samples from healthy donors and cancer patients. With 1 base removed from V and 6 bases from J, the gap between germline ends came to 13 bases. CDR3 length: 15 residues. Germline V gene data show CDR1 as LGHNA and CDR2 as YSLEER. This clone was recorded only once. The assay was immunoSEQ multiplex PCR, and TCRdb's table has in-frame clones only and misses some. The sample carries about 160,000 clones, roughly 90% recorded once. The material sequenced was blood. The receptor was isolated from a man aged 25 to 40 in good health. The chain carries TRBV4-3 and TRBJ2-1, with D perhaps matching TRBD2 (6 bases). The CDR3 sequence: CASSQGWVSGNEQFF. CDR3 coding DNA: TGCGCCAGCAGCCAAGGTTGGGTTAGCGGCAATGAGCAGTTCTTC.